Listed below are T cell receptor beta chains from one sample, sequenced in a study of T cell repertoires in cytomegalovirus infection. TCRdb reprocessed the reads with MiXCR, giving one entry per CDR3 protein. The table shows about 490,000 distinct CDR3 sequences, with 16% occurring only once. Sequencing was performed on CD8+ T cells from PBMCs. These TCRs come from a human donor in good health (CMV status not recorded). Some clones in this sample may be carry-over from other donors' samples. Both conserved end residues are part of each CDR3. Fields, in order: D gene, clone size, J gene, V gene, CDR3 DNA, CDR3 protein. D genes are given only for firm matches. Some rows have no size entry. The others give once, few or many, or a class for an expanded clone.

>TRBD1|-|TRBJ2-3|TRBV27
TGTGCCAGCACCCCAGGTGTCGGGACAGGGAGCACAGATACGCAGTATTTT
CASTPGVGTGSTDTQYF
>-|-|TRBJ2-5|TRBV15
TGTGCCACCAGCAGAGATGGGGCAGAGACCCAGTACTTC
CATSRDGAETQYF
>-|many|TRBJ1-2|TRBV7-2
TGTGCCAGCAGCTTAGTAGTTCCAGGGAGGTTAGGCTACACCTTC
CASSLVVPGRLGYTF
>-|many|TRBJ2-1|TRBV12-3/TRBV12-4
TGTGCCAGCAGTTTAGGACCCGGCAGCAATGAGCAGTTCTTC
CASSLGPGSNEQFF
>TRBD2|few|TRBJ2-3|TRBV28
TGTGCCAGCAGTAGAGGACTAGCGGACCCGCCAAGCACAGATACGCAGTATTTT
CASSRGLADPPSTDTQYF
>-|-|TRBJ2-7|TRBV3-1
TGTGCCAGCAGCCAAGATCTAGTGGGCCGAGAATTCGAGCAGTACTTC
CASSQDLVGREFEQYF
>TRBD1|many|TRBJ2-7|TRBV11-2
TGTGCCAGCAGCTCCGGGACAGGGCCCTACGAGCAGTACTTC
CASSSGTGPYEQYF
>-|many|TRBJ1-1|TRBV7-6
TGTGCCAGCAGCTCCGGATCCGTGAACACTGAAGCTTTCTTT
CASSSGSVNTEAFF
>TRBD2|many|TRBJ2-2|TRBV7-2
TGTGCCAGCAGCCGACAACTACTAGCGGGGGACCCCGGGGAGCTGTTTTTT
CASSRQLLAGDPGELFF
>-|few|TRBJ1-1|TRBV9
TGTGCCAGCAGCGTATATGAGGGTAACACTGAAGCTTTCTTT
CASSVYEGNTEAFF
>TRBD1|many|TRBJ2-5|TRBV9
TGTGCCAGCAGCGGGGACAGGGTGGACCAAGAGACCCAGTACTTC
CASSGDRVDQETQYF
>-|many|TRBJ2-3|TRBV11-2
TGTGCCAGCAGCCGGATTAACAACAGGGGGGGGATGGATACGCAGTATTTT
CASSRINNRGGMDTQYF